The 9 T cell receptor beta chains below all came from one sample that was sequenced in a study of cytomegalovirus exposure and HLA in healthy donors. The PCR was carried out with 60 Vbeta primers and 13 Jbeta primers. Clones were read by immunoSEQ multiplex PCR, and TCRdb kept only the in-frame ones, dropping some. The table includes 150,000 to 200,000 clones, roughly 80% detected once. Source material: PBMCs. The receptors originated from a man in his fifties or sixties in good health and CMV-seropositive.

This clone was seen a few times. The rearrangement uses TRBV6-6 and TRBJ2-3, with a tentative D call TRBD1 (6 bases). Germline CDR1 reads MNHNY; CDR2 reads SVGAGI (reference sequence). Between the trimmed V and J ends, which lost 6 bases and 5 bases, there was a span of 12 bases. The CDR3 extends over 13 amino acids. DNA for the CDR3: TGTGCCAGCAGCATCCCACAGGGAGATACGCAGTATTTT. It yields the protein CASSIPQGDTQYF.

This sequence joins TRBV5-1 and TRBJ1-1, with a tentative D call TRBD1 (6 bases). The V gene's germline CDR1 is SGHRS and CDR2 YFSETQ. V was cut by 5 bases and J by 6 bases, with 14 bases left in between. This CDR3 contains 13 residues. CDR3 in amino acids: CASSLGQNAEAFF. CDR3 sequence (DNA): TGCGCCAGCAGTCTGGGACAAAATGCTGAAGCTTTCTTT.

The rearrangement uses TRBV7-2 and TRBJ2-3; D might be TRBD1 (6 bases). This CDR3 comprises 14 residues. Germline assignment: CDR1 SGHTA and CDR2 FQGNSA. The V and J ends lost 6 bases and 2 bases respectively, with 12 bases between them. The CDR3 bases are TGTGCCAGCAGTCCCCGGGACATCACAGATACGCAGTATTTT. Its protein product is CASSPRDITDTQYF. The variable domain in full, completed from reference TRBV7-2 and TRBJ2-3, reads GAGVSQSPSNKVTEKGKDVELRCDPISGHTALYWYRQSLGQGLEFLIYFQGNSAPDKSGLPSDRFSAERTGGSVSTLTIQRTQQEDSAVYLCASSPRDITDTQYFGPGTRLTVL.

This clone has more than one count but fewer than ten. Here the CDR3 reads CASSQESGGFYEQYF. The DNA of the CDR3 is TGCGCCAGCAGCCAAGAATCAGGGGGCTTCTACGAGCAGTACTTC. This sequence joins TRBV4-3 and TRBJ2-7, with 8 bases fitting TRBD1. Trimming at V came to 0 bases and at J to 3 bases, leaving 4 bases not matched to a gene. Per the germline V gene, CDR1 is LGHNA and CDR2 is YSLEER. CDR3 size: 15 residues.

Here the CDR3 DNA reads TGTGCCAGTAGAGCGGGGAGGGCCGGGGAGCTGTTTTTT. Translated, it gives CASRAGRAGELFF. This chain connects TRBV19 to TRBJ2-2, with TRBD2 identical over 7 bases. From germline, CDR1 is LNHDA and CDR2 SQIVND (reference sequence). Trimming took 6 bases from V and 6 from J; bases not matched to a gene: 4. This CDR3 is 13 amino acids long.

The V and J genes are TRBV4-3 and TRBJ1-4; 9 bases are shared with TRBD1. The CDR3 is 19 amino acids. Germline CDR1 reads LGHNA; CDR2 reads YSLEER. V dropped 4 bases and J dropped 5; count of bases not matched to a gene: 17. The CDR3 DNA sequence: TGCGCCAGCAGCCTCGGAACCGGGACAGGGAGGGGTCCCAATGAAAAACTGTTTTTT. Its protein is CASSLGTGTGRGPNEKLFF.

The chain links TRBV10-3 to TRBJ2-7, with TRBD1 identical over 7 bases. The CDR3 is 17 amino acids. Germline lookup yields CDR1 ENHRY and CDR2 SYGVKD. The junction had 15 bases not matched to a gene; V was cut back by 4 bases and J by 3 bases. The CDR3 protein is CAISGSDRDPGGYEQYF. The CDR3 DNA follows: TGTGCCATCAGTGGGTCTGACAGGGACCCAGGGGGCTACGAGCAGTACTTC.

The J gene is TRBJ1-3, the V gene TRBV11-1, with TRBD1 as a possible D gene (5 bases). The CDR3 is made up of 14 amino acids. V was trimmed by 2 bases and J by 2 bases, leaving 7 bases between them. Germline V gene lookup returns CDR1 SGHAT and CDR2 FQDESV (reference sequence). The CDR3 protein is CASSLTRAGNTIYF. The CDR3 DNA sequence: TGTGCCAGCAGCTTAACCAGGGCTGGAAACACCATATATTTT. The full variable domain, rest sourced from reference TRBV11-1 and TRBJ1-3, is EAEVAQSPRYKITEKSQAVAFWCDPISGHATLYWYRQILGQGPELLVQFQDESVVDDSQLPKDRFSAERLKGVDSTLKIQPAELGDSAMYLCASSLTRAGNTIYFGEGSWLTVV.

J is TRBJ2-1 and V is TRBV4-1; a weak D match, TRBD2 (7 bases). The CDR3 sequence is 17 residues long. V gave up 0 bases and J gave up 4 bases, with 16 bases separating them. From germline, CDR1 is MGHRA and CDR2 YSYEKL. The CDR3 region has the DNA TGCGCCAGCAGCCAAGATTCCGGGGGGCCCTTTTACAATGAGCAGTTCTTC. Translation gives CASSQDSGGPFYNEQFF.